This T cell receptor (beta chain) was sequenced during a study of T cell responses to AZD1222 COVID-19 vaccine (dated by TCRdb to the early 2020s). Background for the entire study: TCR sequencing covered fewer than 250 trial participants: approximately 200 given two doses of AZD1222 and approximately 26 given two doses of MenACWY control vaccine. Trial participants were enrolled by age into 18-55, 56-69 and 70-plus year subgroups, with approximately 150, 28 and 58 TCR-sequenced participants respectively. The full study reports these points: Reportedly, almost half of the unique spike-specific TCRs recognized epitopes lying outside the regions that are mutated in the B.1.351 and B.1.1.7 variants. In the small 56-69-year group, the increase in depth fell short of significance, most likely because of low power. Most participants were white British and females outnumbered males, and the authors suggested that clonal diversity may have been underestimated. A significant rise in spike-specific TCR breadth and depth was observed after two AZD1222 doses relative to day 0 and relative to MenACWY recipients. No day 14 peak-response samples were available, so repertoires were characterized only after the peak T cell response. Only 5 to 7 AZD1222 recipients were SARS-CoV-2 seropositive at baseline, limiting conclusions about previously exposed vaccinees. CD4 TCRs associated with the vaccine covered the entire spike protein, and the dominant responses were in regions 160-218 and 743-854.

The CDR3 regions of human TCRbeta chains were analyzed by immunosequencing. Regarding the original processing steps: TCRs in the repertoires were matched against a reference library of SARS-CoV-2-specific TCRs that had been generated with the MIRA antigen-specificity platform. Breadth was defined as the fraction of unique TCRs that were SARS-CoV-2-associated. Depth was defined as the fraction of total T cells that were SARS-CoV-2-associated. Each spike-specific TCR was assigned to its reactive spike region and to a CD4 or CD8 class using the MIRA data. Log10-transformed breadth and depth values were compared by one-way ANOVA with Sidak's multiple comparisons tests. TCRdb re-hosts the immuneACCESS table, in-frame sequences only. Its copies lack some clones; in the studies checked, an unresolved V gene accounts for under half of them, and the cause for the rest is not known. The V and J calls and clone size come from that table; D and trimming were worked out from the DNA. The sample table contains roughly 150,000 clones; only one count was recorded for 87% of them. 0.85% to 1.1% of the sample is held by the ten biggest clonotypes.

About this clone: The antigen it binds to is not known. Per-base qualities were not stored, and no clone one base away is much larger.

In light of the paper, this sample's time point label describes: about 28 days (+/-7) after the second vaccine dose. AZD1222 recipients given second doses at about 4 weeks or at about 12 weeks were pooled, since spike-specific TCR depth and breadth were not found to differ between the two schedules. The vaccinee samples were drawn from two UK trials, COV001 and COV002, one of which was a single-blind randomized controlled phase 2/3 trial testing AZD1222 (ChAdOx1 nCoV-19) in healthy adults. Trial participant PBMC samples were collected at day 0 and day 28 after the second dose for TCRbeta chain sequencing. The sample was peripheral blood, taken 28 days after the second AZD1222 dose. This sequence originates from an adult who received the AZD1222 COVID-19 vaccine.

Read as DNA, the sequence is TGTGCCAGCAGCTTGGCCTTTGGACCGCGCTTAAACACTGAAGCTTTCTTT. It specifies CASSLAFGPRLNTEAFF. This chain joins TRBV5-6 to TRBJ1-1; the D gene identity is not certain. V gives up 0 bases and J gives up 2 bases, and the segment between their germline ends measures 17 bases. The CDR3 covers 17 residues, taking in both the cysteine and the phenylalanine. Solely the CDR3 DNA is kept, with 51 bases framed from the first base. Per the germline V gene, SGHDT is the CDR1 and YYEEEE is the CDR2. The full variable domain, with segments outside the CDR3 supplied by the reference TRBV5-6 and TRBJ1-1 proteins, appears as DAGVTQSPTHLIKTRGQQVTLRCSPKSGHDTVSWYQQALGQGPQFIFQYYEEEERQRGNFPDRFSGHQFPNYSSELNVNALLLGDSALYLCASSLAFGPRLNTEAFFGQGTRLTVV.